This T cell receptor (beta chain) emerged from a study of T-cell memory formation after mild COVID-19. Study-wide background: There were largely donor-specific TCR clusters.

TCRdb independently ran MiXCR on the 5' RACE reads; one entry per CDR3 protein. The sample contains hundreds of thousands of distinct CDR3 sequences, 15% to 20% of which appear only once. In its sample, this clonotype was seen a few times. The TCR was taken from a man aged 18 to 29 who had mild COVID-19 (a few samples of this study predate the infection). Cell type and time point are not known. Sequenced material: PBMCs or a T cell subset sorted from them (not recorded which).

CDR3 nucleotide sequence: TGTGCCAGCAGCCCTGGGTTGAGGGGAAGCACAGATACGCAGTATTTT. This gives the protein CASSPGLRGSTDTQYF. This chain uses TRBV12-3 or TRBV12-4 with TRBJ2-3; D tentatively reads TRBD1 or TRBD2 (5 bases each). This CDR3 has 16 residues. The germline V and J ends were trimmed by 6 bases and 0 bases, with 16 bases remaining between them.